Included here is one T cell receptor beta chain sequence, with context. The data were taken from a study of cytomegalovirus exposure and HLA in healthy donors. The V end lost 0 bases, the J end lost 8 bases, and 10 bases lay between the germline ends. The CDR3 sequence is 13 residues long. Germline loops: CDR1 MNHEY, CDR2 SVGAGI. Assay used: immunoSEQ multiplex PCR; TCRdb lists only in-frame clones, some missing. This repertoire shows tens of thousands of clones, about 92% found once; its top ten account for roughly 0.62%. The clonotype originates from a man aged 18 to 30 in good health and CMV-seronegative. Material: PBMCs. V is TRBV6-5 and J is TRBJ1-2; possible D gene TRBD1, 6 bases. The CDR3 region has the DNA TGTGCCAGCAGTTACTCGGTGGACAGCGGCTACACCTTC. Protein: CASSYSVDSGYTF.